The 8 T cell receptor beta chains reported below all come from one sample, sequenced in a study of T cells in Graves' hyperthyroidism and ophthalmopathy. Amplification of TCR beta CDR3 regions used RNA as the template. HTBI primers drove first-round RT-PCR of the TCR CDR3. TCRdb passed the multiplex PCR reads through MiXCR, listing each CDR3 protein once. The sample lists around 450,000 distinct CDR3 sequences; 15% to 17% were seen once. The material sequenced was blood. All receptors derive from a woman in her late teens or twenties with Graves' hyperthyroidism.

This clonotype was counted at least ten times. The CDR3 loop is CASTGDGLYEQYF. The CDR3 nucleotides read TGTGCCAGCACCGGGGACGGACTTTACGAGCAGTACTTC. The genes are TRBV11-2 and TRBJ2-7, with D perhaps matching TRBD1 or TRBD2 (5 bases each). This CDR3 is 13 amino acids long. The V gene's germline CDR1 is SGHAT and CDR2 FQNNGV. Deletions cut 7 bases from V and 4 bases from J, with 14 bases between.

A few counts support this clonotype. The V and J genes are TRBV28 and TRBJ2-7; no definite D call. The CDR3 covers 18 residues. From germline, CDR1 is MDHEN and CDR2 SYDVKM. Trimming took 4 bases from V and 0 from J, leaving 22 bases between them. CDR3 DNA sequence: TGTGCCAGCAGTTCCCTTTACCTCGGAGCTGGCAGCTCCTACGAGCAGTACTTC. It yields the protein CASSSLYLGAGSSYEQYF.

This rearrangement joins TRBV7-9 to TRBJ2-1, with D possibly being TRBD2 (5 bases). The CDR3 spans 11 residues. V was cut by 4 bases and J by 8 bases, with 6 bases left in between. CDR1 and CDR2 from the germline V gene are SEHNR and FQNEAQ (reference sequence). CDR3 in amino acids: CASSYGDEQFF. DNA of the CDR3: TGTGCCAGCAGCTACGGGGATGAGCAGTTCTTC.

This clonotype was seen repeatedly, ten times or more. CDR3 nucleotides: TGTGCCAGCAGCTTAAGGTCGACAGAGCTGTACCAAGAGACCCAGTACTTC. Translation gives CASSLRSTELYQETQYF. This sequence joins TRBV7-9 and TRBJ2-5; the D gene is possibly TRBD1 (5 bases). The CDR3 loop spans 17 amino acids. CDR1 SEHNR and CDR2 FQNEAQ come from the germline V gene (reference sequence). The germline V and J ends were trimmed by 2 bases and 0 bases, with 16 bases remaining between them.

This clonotype was seen many times. The chain couples TRBV2 to TRBJ2-7; TRBD2 agrees at 7 bases. V shed 10 bases, J shed 2 bases, and the junction held 5 bases outside the gene matches. Germline V gives CDR1 SNHLY, CDR2 FYNNEI. This CDR3 spans 12 amino acids. CDR3 nucleotide sequence: TGTGCCATCACGACTAGCCCCTACGAGCAGTACTTC. Translation gives CAITTSPYEQYF.

Many counts were recorded for this clonotype. This chain joins TRBV28 and TRBJ1-1; D may be TRBD1 (6 bases). CDR3 length: 16 amino acids. Trimming removed 7 bases from V and 0 bases from J, with 18 bases in between. Germline V gene data show CDR1 as MDHEN and CDR2 as SYDVKM. This chain's CDR3 is CASTPGDARVNTEAFF. For the CDR3, the DNA is TGTGCCAGCACCCCAGGGGATGCCAGGGTGAACACTGAAGCTTTCTTT.

This chain links TRBV20-1 with TRBJ1-2; D gene uncertain. Germline lookup yields CDR1 DFQATT and CDR2 SNEGSKA (reference sequence). V was pared by 5 bases and J by 2 bases, with 15 bases between. The CDR3 length is 14 residues. The CDR3 sequence is CSALAMVYNYGYTF. CDR3 nucleotide sequence: TGCAGTGCTTTGGCCATGGTATACAACTATGGCTACACCTTC.

This clonotype has ten or more counts. The chain carries TRBV7-2 and TRBJ2-3; D unclear. Trimming took 1 base from V and 1 from J, leaving 9 bases between them. The CDR3 is 15 amino acids. The V gene's germline CDR1 is SGHTA and CDR2 FQGNSA. The CDR3 reads CASSLVGSRTDTQYF. The CDR3 DNA sequence: TGTGCCAGCAGCTTAGTAGGCTCACGCACAGATACGCAGTATTTT.